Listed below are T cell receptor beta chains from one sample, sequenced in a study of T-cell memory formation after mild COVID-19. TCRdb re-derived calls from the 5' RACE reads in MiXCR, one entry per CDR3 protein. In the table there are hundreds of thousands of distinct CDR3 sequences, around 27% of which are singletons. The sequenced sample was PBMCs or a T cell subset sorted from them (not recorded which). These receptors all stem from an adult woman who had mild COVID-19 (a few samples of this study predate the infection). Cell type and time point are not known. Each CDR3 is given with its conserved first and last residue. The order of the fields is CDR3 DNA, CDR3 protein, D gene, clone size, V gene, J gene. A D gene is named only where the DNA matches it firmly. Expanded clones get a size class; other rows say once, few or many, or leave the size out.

CDR3 DNA: TGTGCCAGCAGCTTCGTCTCTAGCGCTGTGGGCAATGAGCAGTTCTTC
CDR3 protein: CASSFVSSAVGNEQFF
D gene: .
clone size: .
V gene: TRBV7-3
J gene: TRBJ2-1

CDR3 DNA: TGTGCCACCAGTGGTAAGCCCGGGCTAGCGGGATACGAGCAGTACTTC
CDR3 protein: CATSGKPGLAGYEQYF
D gene: TRBD2
clone size: .
V gene: TRBV24-1
J gene: TRBJ2-7

CDR3 DNA: TGTGCCAGCAGATCGGGACAGGGCCGCAATCAGCCCCAGCATTTT
CDR3 protein: CASRSGQGRNQPQHF
D gene: TRBD1
clone size: .
V gene: TRBV6-5
J gene: TRBJ1-5

CDR3 DNA: TGTGCCAGCAGCTCCAGGGGGACCTACGAGCAGTACTTC
CDR3 protein: CASSSRGTYEQYF
D gene: TRBD1
clone size: .
V gene: TRBV7-9
J gene: TRBJ2-7

CDR3 DNA: TGTGCCACCAGTATTCAGGGGTACAATGAGCAGTTCTTC
CDR3 protein: CATSIQGYNEQFF
D gene: .
clone size: once
V gene: TRBV24-1
J gene: TRBJ2-1

CDR3 DNA: TGTGCCAGCAGCGAAGGACAGGGAAGCTCTGGGGCCAACGTCCTGACTTTC
CDR3 protein: CASSEGQGSSGANVLTF
D gene: TRBD1
clone size: .
V gene: TRBV7-9
J gene: TRBJ2-6

CDR3 DNA: TGTGCCAGCAGTTCTCAGGGGGCAGGGGAAAAACTGTTTTTT
CDR3 protein: CASSSQGAGEKLFF
D gene: TRBD1
clone size: few
V gene: TRBV2
J gene: TRBJ1-4

CDR3 DNA: TGTGCCAGCAGCTTACTAATCAGGACTAGCGGCGGAGATACGCAGTATTTT
CDR3 protein: CASSLLIRTSGGDTQYF
D gene: TRBD2
clone size: many
V gene: TRBV7-9
J gene: TRBJ2-3

CDR3 DNA: TGTGCCAGCAGTCAGGGGGATACTGAAGCTTTCTTT
CDR3 protein: CASSQGDTEAFF
D gene: TRBD1
clone size: few
V gene: TRBV12-3/TRBV12-4
J gene: TRBJ1-1

CDR3 DNA: TGTGCCAGCAGTGTAACTAGCGGGGATTTCAATGAGCAGTTCTTC
CDR3 protein: CASSVTSGDFNEQFF
D gene: TRBD2
clone size: .
V gene: TRBV6-2/TRBV6-3
J gene: TRBJ2-1

CDR3 DNA: TGCGCCAGCAGCTTGATACTCCACAGGGGGGGAGAGACCCAGTACTTC
CDR3 protein: CASSLILHRGGETQYF
D gene: .
clone size: .
V gene: TRBV5-1
J gene: TRBJ2-5

CDR3 DNA: TGTGCCAGCAGCCAAGGGACAGGGAGGTTATCGGGTCCGGACACTGAAGCTTTCTTT
CDR3 protein: CASSQGTGRLSGPDTEAFF
D gene: TRBD1
clone size: .
V gene: TRBV7-6
J gene: TRBJ1-1

CDR3 DNA: TGTGCCAGCAGCTCCCGAGGTCGGGGGCGAAGTAACTATGGCTACACCTTC
CDR3 protein: CASSSRGRGRSNYGYTF
D gene: .
clone size: .
V gene: TRBV9
J gene: TRBJ1-2

CDR3 DNA: TGTGCCGCGGGGAGGGCCGGCGACAATGAGCAGTTCTTC
CDR3 protein: CAAGRAGDNEQFF
D gene: TRBD2
clone size: few
V gene: TRBV12-3/TRBV12-4
J gene: TRBJ2-1

CDR3 DNA: TGCGCCAGCAGGCCCCGGGTCCCCGGGGAGCTGTTTTTT
CDR3 protein: CASRPRVPGELFF
D gene: .
clone size: few
V gene: TRBV5-1
J gene: TRBJ2-2

CDR3 DNA: TGTGCCAGCAGCCCCAGTCGGGGGATAGAAGCTTTCTTT
CDR3 protein: CASSPSRGIEAFF
D gene: .
clone size: .
V gene: TRBV7-6
J gene: TRBJ1-1

CDR3 DNA: TGTGCCAGCAGCCGAGGTGGGCTTAGCAATCAGCCCCAGCATTTT
CDR3 protein: CASSRGGLSNQPQHF
D gene: .
clone size: .
V gene: TRBV3-1
J gene: TRBJ1-5

CDR3 DNA: TGCGCCAGCAACCCTTCCCCGGACGGATCCTACGAGCAGTACTTC
CDR3 protein: CASNPSPDGSYEQYF
D gene: .
clone size: .
V gene: TRBV5-1
J gene: TRBJ2-7

CDR3 DNA: TGTGCCAGCTCACGCGGGACAGGGGTCATAAACATTCAGTACTTC
CDR3 protein: CASSRGTGVINIQYF
D gene: TRBD1
clone size: .
V gene: TRBV18
J gene: TRBJ2-4

CDR3 DNA: TGTGCCAGCCAAGACCCGACAGCCTACTACGAGCAGTACTTC
CDR3 protein: CASQDPTAYYEQYF
D gene: .
clone size: .
V gene: TRBV6-2/TRBV6-3
J gene: TRBJ2-7

CDR3 DNA: TGCAGCGCTACCCGACAGGGCTACGAGCAGTACTTC
CDR3 protein: CSATRQGYEQYF
D gene: TRBD1
clone size: .
V gene: TRBV29-1
J gene: TRBJ2-7

CDR3 DNA: TGTGCCAGCAGCCCTGGAGGACTAGCGGGAGCCAATGAGCAGTTCTTC
CDR3 protein: CASSPGGLAGANEQFF
D gene: TRBD2
clone size: .
V gene: TRBV12-3/TRBV12-4
J gene: TRBJ2-1

CDR3 DNA: TGTGCCAGCAGCTTTTGGGCGGGAAACACAGATACGCAGTATTTT
CDR3 protein: CASSFWAGNTDTQYF
D gene: .
clone size: few
V gene: TRBV7-8
J gene: TRBJ2-3

CDR3 DNA: TGTGCCACCAGCAGAGGGAGGCACAATGAGCAGTTCTTC
CDR3 protein: CATSRGRHNEQFF
D gene: .
clone size: .
V gene: TRBV15
J gene: TRBJ2-1

CDR3 DNA: TGTGCCACCAGTGACACAGGGGTCGTTAGCAATCAGCCCCAGCATTTT
CDR3 protein: CATSDTGVVSNQPQHF
D gene: TRBD1
clone size: .
V gene: TRBV24-1
J gene: TRBJ1-5

CDR3 DNA: TGTGCCACCAGCTTACCAGGGTCCGGCGAGCAGTACTTC
CDR3 protein: CATSLPGSGEQYF
D gene: .
clone size: .
V gene: TRBV24-1
J gene: TRBJ2-7

CDR3 DNA: TGTGCCAGCAGTTACTCCCGAACAGGGGCAACCGGGGAGCTGTTTTTT
CDR3 protein: CASSYSRTGATGELFF
D gene: TRBD1
clone size: few
V gene: TRBV6-5
J gene: TRBJ2-2

CDR3 DNA: TGTGCCAGCAGCCACAATCCGGGGAATAAGAACACCGGGGAGCTGTTTTTT
CDR3 protein: CASSHNPGNKNTGELFF
D gene: .
clone size: .
V gene: TRBV7-8
J gene: TRBJ2-2

CDR3 DNA: TGCGCCAGCAGCTTGTCGGCAGCGTCTTACTATGGCTACACCTTC
CDR3 protein: CASSLSAASYYGYTF
D gene: .
clone size: .
V gene: TRBV5-1
J gene: TRBJ1-2

CDR3 DNA: TGTGCCAGCAGTGAAGTGGTTGCAGCTTACGAGCAGTACTTC
CDR3 protein: CASSEVVAAYEQYF
D gene: .
clone size: .
V gene: TRBV6-1
J gene: TRBJ2-7

CDR3 DNA: TGTGCCAGCGGCCGGACTTATGGCTACACCTTC
CDR3 protein: CASGRTYGYTF
D gene: .
clone size: .
V gene: TRBV6-5
J gene: TRBJ1-2

CDR3 DNA: TGTGCCAGCGCCGCCCCAGCGGGAGGGCCGACCGGGGAGCTGTTTTTT
CDR3 protein: CASAAPAGGPTGELFF
D gene: TRBD2
clone size: few
V gene: TRBV6-5
J gene: TRBJ2-2

CDR3 DNA: TGTGCCAGCAGCGCTCCAGGGCGCTCTTACGAAAAACTGTTTTTT
CDR3 protein: CASSAPGRSYEKLFF
D gene: .
clone size: .
V gene: TRBV7-2
J gene: TRBJ1-4

CDR3 DNA: TGCAGCGTTGAAGTGAGAGGAAAACTGTTTTTT
CDR3 protein: CSVEVRGKLFF
D gene: .
clone size: once
V gene: TRBV29-1
J gene: TRBJ1-4

CDR3 DNA: TGTGCACTAGCGGGGGGCACAGATACGCAGTATTTT
CDR3 protein: CALAGGTDTQYF
D gene: TRBD2
clone size: .
V gene: TRBV30
J gene: TRBJ2-3

CDR3 DNA: TGCGCCAGCAGCTTGTCAGGGGACCCGAACACCGGGGAGCTGTTTTTT
CDR3 protein: CASSLSGDPNTGELFF
D gene: .
clone size: few
V gene: TRBV5-1
J gene: TRBJ2-2

CDR3 DNA: TGTGCCAGCAGCTCGGAGACAGGCAACACCGGGGAGCTGTTTTTT
CDR3 protein: CASSSETGNTGELFF
D gene: .
clone size: few
V gene: TRBV7-6
J gene: TRBJ2-2

CDR3 DNA: TGTGCCATCAGTGATCGGCAGACCGGGGAGCTGTTTTTT
CDR3 protein: CAISDRQTGELFF
D gene: .
clone size: few
V gene: TRBV10-3
J gene: TRBJ2-2

CDR3 DNA: TGCGCCAGCAGCGCCGGACTGCGAAACACCATATATTTT
CDR3 protein: CASSAGLRNTIYF
D gene: .
clone size: .
V gene: TRBV5-1
J gene: TRBJ1-3

CDR3 DNA: TGTGCCAGCTCACCCAACTACGAGCAGTACTTC
CDR3 protein: CASSPNYEQYF
D gene: .
clone size: .
V gene: TRBV18
J gene: TRBJ2-7

CDR3 DNA: TGTGCCAGCAGTTTCCGGGAGGGAGAAGGCGACAATGAGCAGTTCTTC
CDR3 protein: CASSFREGEGDNEQFF
D gene: TRBD2
clone size: .
V gene: TRBV12-3/TRBV12-4
J gene: TRBJ2-1

CDR3 DNA: TGCAGTGCTAGACGGGGCAGTGGCCCCTACGAGCAGTACTTC
CDR3 protein: CSARRGSGPYEQYF
D gene: .
clone size: few
V gene: TRBV20-1
J gene: TRBJ2-7

CDR3 DNA: TGTGCCAGCAGCTTAGTTATTAGCGTCCGAGTAGAGACCCAGTACTTC
CDR3 protein: CASSLVISVRVETQYF
D gene: .
clone size: .
V gene: TRBV7-2
J gene: TRBJ2-5

CDR3 DNA: TGCGCCAGCAGCCATAATCCGGGTGACACTGAAGCTTTCTTT
CDR3 protein: CASSHNPGDTEAFF
D gene: .
clone size: few
V gene: TRBV4-1
J gene: TRBJ1-1

CDR3 DNA: TGCGCCAGCAGCACTGGGGTATTAGGGGGCCGTGGAGAGACCCAGTACTTC
CDR3 protein: CASSTGVLGGRGETQYF
D gene: TRBD1
clone size: few
V gene: TRBV5-1
J gene: TRBJ2-5